This T cell receptor beta chain was obtained from a study of Ad26.COV2.S vaccination and SARS-CoV-2 variants. In the study overall: Administration of Ad26.COV2.S was intramuscular, either once or twice 56 days apart. General study results and limits: Vaccinated and placebo-treated recipients had similar non-spike TCR breadth.

Note on this clone: Its antigen is unknown.

Germline V gene lookup returns CDR1 MNHNY and CDR2 SVGAGI (reference sequence). This CDR3 has 14 amino acids. Trimming shortened V by 4 bases and J by 0 bases, and 9 bases separated the two germline ends. As for treatment: about 20 received Ad26.COV2.S at low or high dose, single or two shots; about five received placebo; per-sample allocation not given. Sampling happened 63 days after the first vaccine or placebo injection. This Boston cohort included adults aged 18-55 years. Its platform was an Ad26 vector, and its expressed antigen was Wuhan-strain SARS-CoV-2 spike. TCRdb's table, derived via immunoSEQ multiplex PCR, lists solely in-frame clones and lacks some. The sample shows roughly 400,000 clones, roughly 88% of them seen only once.

The rearrangement links TRBV6-6 to TRBJ2-5; TRBD1 is a possible D gene (6 bases). The receptor was isolated from a person between 18 and 65 years old who received the Ad26.COV2.S COVID-19 vaccine or a placebo. Specimen: peripheral blood, collected in a trial of Ad26.COV2.S vaccine versus placebo. CDR3 amino acids: CASSSTGYQETQYF. CDR3 in DNA: TGTGCCAGCAGTTCTACAGGGTACCAAGAGACCCAGTACTTC.